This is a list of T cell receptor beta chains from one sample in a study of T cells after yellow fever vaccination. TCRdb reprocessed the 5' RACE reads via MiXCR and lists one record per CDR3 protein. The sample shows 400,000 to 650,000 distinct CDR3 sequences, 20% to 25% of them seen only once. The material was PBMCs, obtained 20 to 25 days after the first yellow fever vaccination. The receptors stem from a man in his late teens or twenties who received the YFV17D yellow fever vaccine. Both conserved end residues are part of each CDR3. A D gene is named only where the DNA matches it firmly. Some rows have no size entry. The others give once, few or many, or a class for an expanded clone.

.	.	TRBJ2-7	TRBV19	CASSIEKGVAYEQYF	TGTGCCAGTAGTATTGAGAAGGGGGTCGCCTACGAGCAGTACTTC
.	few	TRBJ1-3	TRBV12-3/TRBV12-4	CASRSRGRSGNTIYF	TGTGCCAGCAGGTCCCGGGGCAGGTCCGGAAACACCATATATTTT
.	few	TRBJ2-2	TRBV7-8	CASSLLGRTITGELFF	TGTGCCAGCAGCTTATTAGGGAGGACTATCACCGGGGAGCTGTTTTTT
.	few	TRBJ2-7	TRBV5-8	CASSLQGFEQYF	TGTGCCAGCAGCCTTCAGGGGTTCGAGCAGTACTTC
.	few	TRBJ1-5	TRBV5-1	CASSLGAGDNQPQHF	TGCGCCAGCAGCTTGGGGGCAGGGGATAATCAGCCCCAGCATTTT
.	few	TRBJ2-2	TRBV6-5	CASSYSQYTGELFF	TGTGCCAGCAGTTACTCCCAGTACACCGGGGAGCTGTTTTTT
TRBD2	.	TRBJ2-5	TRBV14	CASSQDPGGRETQYF	TGTGCCAGCAGCCAAGATCCGGGGGGGCGAGAGACCCAGTACTTC
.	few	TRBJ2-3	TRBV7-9	CASSLRFGQKNTDTQYF	TGTGCCAGCAGCTTACGCTTTGGACAGAAAAACACAGATACGCAGTATTTT
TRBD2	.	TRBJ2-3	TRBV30	CAWSLRSGGSTDTQYF	TGTGCCTGGAGTCTACGGAGCGGGGGGAGCACAGATACGCAGTATTTT
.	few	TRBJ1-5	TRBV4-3	CASSQDYVGAQPQHF	TGCGCCAGCAGCCAAGATTATGTGGGCGCGCAGCCCCAGCATTTT
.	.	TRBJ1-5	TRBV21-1	CASSPRGFNQPQHF	TGTGCCAGCAGCCCTAGGGGGTTCAATCAGCCCCAGCATTTT
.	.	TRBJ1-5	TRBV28	CASSLLQGVDQPQHF	TGTGCCAGCAGTTTGTTACAGGGTGTCGATCAGCCCCAGCATTTT
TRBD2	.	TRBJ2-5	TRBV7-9	CASSLGLAGLEETQYF	TGTGCCAGCAGCCTGGGACTAGCGGGGTTAGAGGAGACCCAGTACTTC
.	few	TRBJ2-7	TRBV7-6	CASSPGLGDYEQYF	TGTGCCAGCAGCCCGGGACTCGGGGACTACGAGCAGTACTTC
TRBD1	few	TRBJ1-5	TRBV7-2	CASSFTGDQPQHF	TGTGCCAGCAGCTTTACAGGGGATCAGCCCCAGCATTTT
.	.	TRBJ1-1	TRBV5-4	CASSSTAFMNTEAFF	TGTGCCAGCAGCTCCACTGCGTTCATGAACACTGAAGCTTTCTTT
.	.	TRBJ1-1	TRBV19	CASSMMGVGSAEAFF	TGTGCCAGTAGTATGATGGGTGTAGGGTCAGCTGAAGCTTTCTTT
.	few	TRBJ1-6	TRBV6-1	CASRSTRGSYNSPLHF	TGTGCCAGCAGATCCACCCGCGGATCCTATAATTCACCCCTCCACTTT
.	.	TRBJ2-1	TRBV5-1	CASSLWGVYNEQFF	TGCGCCAGCAGCTTATGGGGGGTCTACAATGAGCAGTTCTTC
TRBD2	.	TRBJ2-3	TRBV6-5	CASSLIAGFTDTQYF	TGTGCCAGCAGTTTGATAGCGGGGTTCACAGATACGCAGTATTTT
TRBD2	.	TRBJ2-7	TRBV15	CATSRDGLAGDPYEQYF	TGTGCCACCAGCAGAGACGGACTAGCGGGGGATCCCTACGAGCAGTACTTC
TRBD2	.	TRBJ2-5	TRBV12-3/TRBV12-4	CASTLGASGGSPYF	TGTGCCAGCACCCTCGGGGCTAGCGGGGGTTCTCCGTACTTC
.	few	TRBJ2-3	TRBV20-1	CSARALDSTDTQYF	TGCAGTGCTAGAGCCCTGGATAGCACAGATACGCAGTATTTT
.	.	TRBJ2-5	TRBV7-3	CASSLIGSGGGETQYF	TGTGCCAGCAGCTTAATAGGTAGCGGAGGAGGCGAGACCCAGTACTTC
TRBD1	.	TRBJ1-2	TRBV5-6	CASSSPGTGADYTF	TGTGCCAGCAGCTCCCCCGGGACAGGAGCTGACTACACCTTC
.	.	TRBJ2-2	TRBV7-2	CASSLGRVSAGELFF	TGTGCCAGCAGCTTAGGCAGGGTCTCGGCCGGGGAGCTGTTTTTT
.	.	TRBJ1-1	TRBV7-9	CASSVPRGDWTEAFF	TGTGCCAGCTCTGTGCCGCGGGGAGATTGGACTGAAGCTTTCTTT
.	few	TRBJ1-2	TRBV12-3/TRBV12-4	CASSFPQGSNYGYTF	TGTGCCAGCAGTTTCCCCCAGGGTAGTAACTATGGCTACACCTTC
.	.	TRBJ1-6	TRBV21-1	CASSSPGTGDSPLHF	TGTGCCAGCAGCTCCCCCGGGACAGGAGATTCACCCCTCCACTTT
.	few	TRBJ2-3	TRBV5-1	CASSLESLTDTQYF	TGCGCCAGCAGCTTGGAGTCCCTCACAGATACGCAGTATTTT
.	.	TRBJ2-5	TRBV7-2	CASTRQGGQETQYF	TGTGCCAGCACTAGACAGGGAGGTCAAGAGACCCAGTACTTC
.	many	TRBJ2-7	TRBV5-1	CASSFTGSSYEQYF	TGCGCCAGCAGCTTCACGGGGAGCTCCTACGAGCAGTACTTC
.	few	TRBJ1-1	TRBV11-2	CASSFSSMNTEAFF	TGTGCCAGCAGCTTCAGTAGCATGAACACTGAAGCTTTCTTT
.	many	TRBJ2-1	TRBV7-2	CASSLGGGLEQFF	TGTGCCAGCAGCTTGGGGGGGGGCCTTGAGCAGTTCTTC
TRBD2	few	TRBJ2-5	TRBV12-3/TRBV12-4	CASSPLAGGLGTQYF	TGTGCCAGCAGTCCCTTGGCGGGGGGGTTGGGGACCCAGTACTTC
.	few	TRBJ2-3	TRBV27	CASSFSPDTQYF	TGTGCCAGCAGTTTTTCCCCAGATACGCAGTATTTT
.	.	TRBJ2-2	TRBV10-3	CAISGQNTGELFF	TGTGCCATCAGCGGACAGAACACCGGGGAGCTGTTTTTT
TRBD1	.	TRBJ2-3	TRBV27	CARNTGAQYF	TGTGCCAGAAACACAGGGGCCCAGTATTTT
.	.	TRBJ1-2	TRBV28	CASSFGGKNYGYTF	TGTGCCAGCAGTTTTGGGGGGAAGAACTATGGCTACACCTTC
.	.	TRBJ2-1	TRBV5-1	CASASPLGLGGNEQFF	TGCGCCAGCGCTAGCCCCCTGGGTCTAGGCGGGAACGAGCAGTTCTTC
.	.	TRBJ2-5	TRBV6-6	CASRIQETQYF	TGTGCCAGCAGAATTCAAGAGACCCAGTACTTC
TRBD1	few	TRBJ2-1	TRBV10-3	CAITTGTGERNEQFF	TGTGCCATCACCACCGGGACAGGGGAAAGAAATGAGCAGTTCTTC
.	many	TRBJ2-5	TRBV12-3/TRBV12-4	CASGQLQETQYF	TGTGCCAGCGGACAGCTCCAAGAGACCCAGTACTTC
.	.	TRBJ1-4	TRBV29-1	CSVSSDGRLNEKLFF	TGCAGCGTTTCCAGTGACGGCCGACTTAATGAAAAACTGTTTTTT
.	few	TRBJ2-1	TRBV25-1	CASLLNEQFF	TGTGCCAGCCTTCTTAATGAACAGTTCTTC
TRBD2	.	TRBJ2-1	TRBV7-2	CASSLLAGVDDEQFF	TGTGCCAGCAGCCTACTAGCGGGGGTTGACGATGAGCAGTTCTTC
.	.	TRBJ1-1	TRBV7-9	CASSYFENTEAFF	TGTGCCAGCAGTTATTTTGAGAACACTGAAGCTTTCTTT
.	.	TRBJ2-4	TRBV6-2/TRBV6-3	CASSYSIPTGAKNIQYF	TGTGCCAGCAGTTACTCGATTCCTACCGGTGCCAAAAACATTCAGTACTTC
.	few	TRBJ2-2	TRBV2	CASSLEIGELFF	TGTGCCAGCAGTCTAGAGATCGGGGAGCTGTTTTTT